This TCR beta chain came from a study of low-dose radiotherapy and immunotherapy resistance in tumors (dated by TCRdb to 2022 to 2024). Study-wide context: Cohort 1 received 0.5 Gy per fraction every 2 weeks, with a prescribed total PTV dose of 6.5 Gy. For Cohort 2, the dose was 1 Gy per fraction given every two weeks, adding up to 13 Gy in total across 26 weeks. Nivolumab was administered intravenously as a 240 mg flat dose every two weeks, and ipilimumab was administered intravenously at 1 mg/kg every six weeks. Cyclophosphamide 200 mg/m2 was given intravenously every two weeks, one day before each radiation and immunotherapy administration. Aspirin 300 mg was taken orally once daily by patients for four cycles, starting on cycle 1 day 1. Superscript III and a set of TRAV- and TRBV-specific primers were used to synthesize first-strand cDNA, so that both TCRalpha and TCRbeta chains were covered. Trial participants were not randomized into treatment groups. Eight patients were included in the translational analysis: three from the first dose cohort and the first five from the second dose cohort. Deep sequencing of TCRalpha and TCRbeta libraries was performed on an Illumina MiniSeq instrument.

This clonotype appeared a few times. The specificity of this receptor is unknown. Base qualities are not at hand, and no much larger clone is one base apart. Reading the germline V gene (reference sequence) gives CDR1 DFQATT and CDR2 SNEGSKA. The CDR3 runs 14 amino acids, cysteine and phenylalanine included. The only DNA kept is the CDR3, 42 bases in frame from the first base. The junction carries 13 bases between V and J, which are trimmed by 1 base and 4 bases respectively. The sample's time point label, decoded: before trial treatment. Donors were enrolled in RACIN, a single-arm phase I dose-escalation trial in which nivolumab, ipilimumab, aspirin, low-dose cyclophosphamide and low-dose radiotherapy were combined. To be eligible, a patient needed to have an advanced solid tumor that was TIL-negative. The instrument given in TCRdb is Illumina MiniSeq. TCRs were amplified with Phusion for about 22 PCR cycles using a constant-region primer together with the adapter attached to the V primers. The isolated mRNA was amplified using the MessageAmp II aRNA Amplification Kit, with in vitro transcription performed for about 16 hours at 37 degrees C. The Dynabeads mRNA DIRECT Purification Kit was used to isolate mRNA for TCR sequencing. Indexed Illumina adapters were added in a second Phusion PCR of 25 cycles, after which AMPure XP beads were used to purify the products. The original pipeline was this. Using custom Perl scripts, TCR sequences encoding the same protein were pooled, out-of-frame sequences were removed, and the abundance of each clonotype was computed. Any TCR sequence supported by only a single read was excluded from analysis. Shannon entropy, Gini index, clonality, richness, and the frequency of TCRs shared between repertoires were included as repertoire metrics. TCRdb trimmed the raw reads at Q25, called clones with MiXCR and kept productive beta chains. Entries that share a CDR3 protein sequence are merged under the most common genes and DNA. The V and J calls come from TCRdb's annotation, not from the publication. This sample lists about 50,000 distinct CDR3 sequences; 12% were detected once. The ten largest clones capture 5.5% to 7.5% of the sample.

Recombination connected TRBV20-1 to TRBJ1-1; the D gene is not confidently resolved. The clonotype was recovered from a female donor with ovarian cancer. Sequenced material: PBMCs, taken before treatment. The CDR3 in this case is CSARVGGKGTEAFF. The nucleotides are TGCAGTGCTAGAGTAGGCGGAAAGGGCACTGAAGCTTTCTTT.